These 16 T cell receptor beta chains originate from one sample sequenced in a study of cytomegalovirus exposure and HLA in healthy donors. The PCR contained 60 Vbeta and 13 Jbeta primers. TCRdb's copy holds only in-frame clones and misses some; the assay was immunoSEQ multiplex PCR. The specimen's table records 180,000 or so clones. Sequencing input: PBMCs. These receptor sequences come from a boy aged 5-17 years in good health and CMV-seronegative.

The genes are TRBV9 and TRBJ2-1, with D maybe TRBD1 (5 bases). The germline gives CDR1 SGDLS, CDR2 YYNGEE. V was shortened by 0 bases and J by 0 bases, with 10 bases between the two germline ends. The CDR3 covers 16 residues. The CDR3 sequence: CASSVVQAPSYNEQFF. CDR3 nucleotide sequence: TGTGCCAGCAGCGTAGTACAGGCTCCCTCCTACAATGAGCAGTTCTTC.

The CDR3 DNA reads as TGCAGCGTTGATTCCGGGACAGAACTCTATGGCTACACCTTC. It specifies CSVDSGTELYGYTF. The genes are TRBV29-1 and TRBJ1-2; 7 bases align to TRBD1. This CDR3 is built from 14 residues. The J segment lost 4 bases and the V segment lost 3 bases, leaving 8 bases of the junction unmatched. The germline CDR1 and CDR2 sequences are SQVTM and ANQGSEA. Using reference TRBV29-1 and TRBJ1-2 for the parts outside the CDR3, the full variable domain is SAVISQKPSRDICQRGTSLTIQCQVDSQVTMMFWYRQQPGQSLTLIATANQGSEATYESGFVIDKFPISRPNLTFSTLTVSNMSPEDSSIYLCSVDSGTELYGYTFGSGTRLTVV.

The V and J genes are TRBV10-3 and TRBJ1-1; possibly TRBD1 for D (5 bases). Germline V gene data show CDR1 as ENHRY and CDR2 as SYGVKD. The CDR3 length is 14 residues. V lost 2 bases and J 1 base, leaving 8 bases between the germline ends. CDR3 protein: CAISERDRNTEAFF. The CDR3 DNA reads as TGTGCCATCAGTGAGAGAGACAGGAACACTGAAGCTTTCTTT.

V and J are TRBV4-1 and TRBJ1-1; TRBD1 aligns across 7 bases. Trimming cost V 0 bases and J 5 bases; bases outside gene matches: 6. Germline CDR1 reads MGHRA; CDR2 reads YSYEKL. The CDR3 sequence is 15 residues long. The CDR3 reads CASSQDRAGGTEAFF. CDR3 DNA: TGCGCCAGCAGCCAAGATAGGGCAGGGGGGACTGAAGCTTTCTTT.

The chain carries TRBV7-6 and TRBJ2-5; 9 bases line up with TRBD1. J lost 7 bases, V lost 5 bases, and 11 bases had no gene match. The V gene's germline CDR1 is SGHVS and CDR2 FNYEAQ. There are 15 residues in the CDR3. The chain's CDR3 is CASSPGQGPSGTQYF. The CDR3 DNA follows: TGTGCCAGCAGCCCGGGACAGGGACCGTCCGGGACCCAGTACTTC.

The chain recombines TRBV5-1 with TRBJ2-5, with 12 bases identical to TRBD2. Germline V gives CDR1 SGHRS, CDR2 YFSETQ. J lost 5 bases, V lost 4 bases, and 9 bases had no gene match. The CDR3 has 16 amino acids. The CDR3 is CASSHSTGTSGETQYF. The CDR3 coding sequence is TGCGCCAGCAGCCATTCCACGGGGACTAGCGGGGAGACCCAGTACTTC.

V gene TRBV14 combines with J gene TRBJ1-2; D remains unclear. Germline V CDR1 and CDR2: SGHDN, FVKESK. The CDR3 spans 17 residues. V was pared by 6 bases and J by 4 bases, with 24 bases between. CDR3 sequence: CASRSALGTGRAYGYTF. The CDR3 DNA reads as TGTGCCAGCAGGAGTGCACTTGGTACTGGGAGGGCCTATGGCTACACCTTC.

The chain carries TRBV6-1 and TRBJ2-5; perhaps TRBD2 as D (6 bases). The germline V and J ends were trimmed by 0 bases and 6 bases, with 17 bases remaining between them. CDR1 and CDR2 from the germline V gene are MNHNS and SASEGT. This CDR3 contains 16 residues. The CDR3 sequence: CASSEAVGGLPKTQYF. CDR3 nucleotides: TGTGCCAGCAGTGAAGCGGTGGGGGGACTGCCCAAGACCCAGTACTTC.

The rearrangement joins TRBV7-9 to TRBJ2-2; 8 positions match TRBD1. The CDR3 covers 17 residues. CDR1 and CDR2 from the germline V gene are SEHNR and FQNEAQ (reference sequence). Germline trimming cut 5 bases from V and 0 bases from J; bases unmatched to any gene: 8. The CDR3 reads CASSEFQTGANTGELFF. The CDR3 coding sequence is TGTGCCAGCAGCGAATTCCAGACAGGGGCGAACACCGGGGAGCTGTTTTTT.

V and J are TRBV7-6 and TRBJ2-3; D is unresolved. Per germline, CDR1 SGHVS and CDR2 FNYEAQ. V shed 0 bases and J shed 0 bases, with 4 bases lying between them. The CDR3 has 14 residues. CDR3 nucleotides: TGTGCCAGCAGCTTAGCCGTGAGCACAGATACGCAGTATTTT. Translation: CASSLAVSTDTQYF.

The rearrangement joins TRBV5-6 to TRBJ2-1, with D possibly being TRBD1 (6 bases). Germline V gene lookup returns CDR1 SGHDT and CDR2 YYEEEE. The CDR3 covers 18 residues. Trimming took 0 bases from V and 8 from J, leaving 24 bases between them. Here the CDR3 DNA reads TGTGCCAGCAGCTTGGGGACCAGGGGATACACGGGCTGGGATGAGCAGTTCTTC. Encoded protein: CASSLGTRGYTGWDEQFF.

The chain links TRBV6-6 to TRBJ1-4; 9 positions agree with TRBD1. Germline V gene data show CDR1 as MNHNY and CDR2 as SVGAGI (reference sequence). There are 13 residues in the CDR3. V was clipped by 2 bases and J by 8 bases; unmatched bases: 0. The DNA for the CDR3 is TGTGCCAGCAGTTACGGACAGGGGGAAAAACTGTTTTTT. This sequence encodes CASSYGQGEKLFF.

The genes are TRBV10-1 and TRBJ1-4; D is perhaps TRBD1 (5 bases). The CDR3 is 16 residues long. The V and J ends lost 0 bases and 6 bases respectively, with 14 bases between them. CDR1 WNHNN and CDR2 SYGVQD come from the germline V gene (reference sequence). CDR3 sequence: CASSESAGLGDEKLFF. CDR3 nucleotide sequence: TGCGCCAGCAGTGAGTCGGCGGGGCTGGGAGATGAAAAACTGTTTTTT.

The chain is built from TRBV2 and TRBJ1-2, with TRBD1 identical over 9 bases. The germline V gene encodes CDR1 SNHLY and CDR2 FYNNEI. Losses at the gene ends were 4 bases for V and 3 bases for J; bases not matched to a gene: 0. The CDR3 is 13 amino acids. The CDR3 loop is CASSGTGDYGYTF. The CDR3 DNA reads TGTGCCAGCAGTGGGACAGGGGACTATGGCTACACCTTC.

The CDR3 sequence is CASSQGPVGEAFF. CDR3 coding DNA: TGCGCCAGCAGCCAAGGGCCAGTGGGCGAAGCTTTCTTT. This chain joins TRBV4-3 and TRBJ1-1; D is unresolved. This CDR3 comprises 13 residues. In germline, CDR1 is LGHNA, CDR2 YSLEER. The V gene lost 1 base and the J gene lost 8 bases, with 11 bases spanning the gap.

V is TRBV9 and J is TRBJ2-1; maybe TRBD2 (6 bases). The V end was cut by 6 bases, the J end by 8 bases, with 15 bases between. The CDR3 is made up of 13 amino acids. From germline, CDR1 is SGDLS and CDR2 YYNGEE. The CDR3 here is CASNSTSHDEQFF. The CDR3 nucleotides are TGTGCCAGCAACTCGACTAGTCACGATGAGCAGTTCTTC.